One sample yielded the 8 T cell receptor beta chains listed below, sequenced in a study of T cells after yellow fever vaccination. TCRdb re-derived calls from the 5' RACE reads in MiXCR, one entry per CDR3 protein. The sample includes approximately 300,000 distinct CDR3 sequences, roughly 7% seen only once; the top ten take roughly a sixth. The specimen comprised PBMCs, sampled roughly 47 days after the first yellow fever vaccination. All receptors come from a man between 18 and 29 years old who received the YFV17D yellow fever vaccine.

This clonotype was seen a few times. V is TRBV6-2 or TRBV6-3 and J is TRBJ2-3; D possibly corresponds to TRBD2 (5 bases). The V end lost 4 bases, the J end lost 7 bases, and 9 bases lay between the germline ends. Germline CDR1 MNHEY, CDR2 SVGEGT. The CDR3 consists of 12 residues. The CDR3 DNA follows: TGTGCCAGCAGTTCGAGGGTCCATACGCAGTATTTT. This sequence encodes CASSSRVHTQYF.

The chain recombines TRBV12-3 or TRBV12-4 with TRBJ1-2; D is undetermined. Trimming removed 4 bases from V and 4 bases from J, with 22 bases in between. CDR3 length: 17 residues. CDR3 DNA sequence: TGTGCCAGCAGTTCCCTAGTTCCTGACCGCCGTTTCTATGGCTACACCTTC. Its protein product is CASSSLVPDRRFYGYTF.

This clonotype showed up just a few times. The J gene is TRBJ2-7, the V gene TRBV12-5, with unresolved D. This CDR3 has 12 residues. CDR1 LGHNT and CDR2 FRNRAP come from the germline V gene. V lost 4 bases, J lost 2 bases, and 6 bases lay in between. The CDR3 sequence is CASGSQPYEQYF. Written as DNA, the CDR3 is TGTGCTAGTGGTTCTCAGCCCTACGAGCAGTACTTC.

The chain employs TRBV28 and TRBJ2-3; perhaps TRBD2 as D (6 bases). V lost 1 base and J lost 5, with 16 bases in between. From germline, CDR1 is MDHEN and CDR2 SYDVKM. This CDR3 region has 16 residues. This CDR3 is CASSLLGGSSGDTQYF. The CDR3 DNA follows: TGTGCCAGCAGTTTATTGGGAGGATCAAGCGGAGATACGCAGTATTTT.

This clonotype was detected a few times. The rearrangement uses TRBV4-1 and TRBJ2-3, with D tentatively TRBD2 (6 bases). Trimming left V 0 bases short and J 4 bases short, with 11 bases between. The CDR3 spans 15 residues. CDR1 is MGHRA and CDR2 is YSYEKL in the germline V gene. The CDR3 bases are TGCGCCAGCAGCCAAGAGTTGGGGACTCCAGATACGCAGTATTTT. The encoded protein is CASSQELGTPDTQYF.

This clonotype was seen a few times. The chain recombines TRBV20-1 with TRBJ2-2; TRBD1 might be the D (7 bases). Trimming took 6 bases from V and 6 from J, leaving 20 bases between them. The CDR3 length is 15 residues. The germline CDR1 and CDR2 sequences are DFQATT and SNEGSKA (reference sequence). CDR3 bases: TGCAGTGCCCCCTTGGAGGGGACAGCCCCCGGGGAGCTGTTTTTT. This sequence encodes CSAPLEGTAPGELFF.

The chain combines TRBV7-6 with TRBJ2-3; 10 nucleotides line up with TRBD2. The germline CDR1 and CDR2 sequences are SGHVS and FNYEAQ. This CDR3 is 15 amino acids long. After removal of 5 bases from V and 6 bases from J, the junction contained 8 bases not matched to a gene. CDR3 loop: CASSPSGGANDTQYF. The CDR3 nucleotides read TGTGCCAGCAGCCCAAGCGGGGGGGCAAACGATACGCAGTATTTT.

The gene calls are TRBV5-1 and TRBJ2-1, with 8 bases aligning to TRBD2. Germline CDR1 and CDR2: SGHRS and YFSETQ. The CDR3 is 15 amino acids. Trimming took 4 bases from V and 8 from J; bases not matched to a gene: 11. CDR3 bases: TGCGCCAGCAGCCCGGACAAACTAGCGGTCCATGAGCAGTTCTTC. It codes for CASSPDKLAVHEQFF.